These 26 T cell receptor beta chains came from one sample sequenced in a study of T cells in Graves' hyperthyroidism and ophthalmopathy. Amplification yielded TCR beta CDR3 regions, with RNA transcripts as the source. A set of HTBI primers served as the primers for a first-round RT-PCR of the TCR CDR3. TCRdb re-called the multiplex PCR reads with MiXCR, one entry per CDR3 protein. The repertoire holds 600,000 to 800,000 distinct CDR3 sequences, with 30% to 40% as singletons. Sequenced: blood. Receptors originate from a woman in her thirties or forties with Graves' hyperthyroidism.

Ten or more counts support this clonotype. The J gene is TRBJ1-2, the V gene TRBV20-1, with TRBD1 as a possible D gene (5 bases). Germline V gene sequence: CDR1 DFQATT, CDR2 SNEGSKA (reference sequence). V was shortened by 0 bases and J by 2 bases, with 10 bases between the two germline ends. The CDR3 is 14 residues long. The CDR3 protein is CSARDWQGNYGYTF. In DNA form, the CDR3 reads TGCAGTGCTAGAGATTGGCAGGGCAACTATGGCTACACCTTC.

This clonotype appeared many times. DNA for the CDR3: TGTGCCAGCAGCCAAGTAGCGGCGTGGGATGGCTACACCTTC. This encodes CASSQVAAWDGYTF. The genes are TRBV14 and TRBJ1-2, with D unresolved. Germline assignment: CDR1 SGHDN and CDR2 FVKESK. This CDR3 has 14 amino acids. Trimming left V 1 base short and J 6 bases short, with 12 bases between.

V is TRBV7-2 and J is TRBJ1-6; D is unresolved. The CDR3 is 16 amino acids. The ends were cut back, 5 bases at V and 4 bases at J, with 15 bases in the middle. In germline, CDR1 is SGHTA, CDR2 FQGNSA. CDR3: CASSPWVSAYNSPLHF. CDR3 nucleotides: TGTGCCAGCAGCCCATGGGTCAGCGCGTATAATTCACCCCTCCACTTT. The full variable domain, completed using reference TRBV7-2 and TRBJ1-6, is GAGVSQSPSNKVTEKGKDVELRCDPISGHTALYWYRQSLGQGLEFLIYFQGNSAPDKSGLPSDRFSAERTGGSVSTLTIQRTQQEDSAVYLCASSPWVSAYNSPLHFGNGTRLTVT.

In regard to this clonotype: This could be a read error, since a much larger clone is one nucleotide away. The rearrangement joins TRBV10-3 to TRBJ2-7, with D possibly matching TRBD2 (6 bases). CDR3 size: 11 residues. V was trimmed by 10 bases and J by 7 bases, leaving 14 bases between them. Germline loops: CDR1 ENHRY, CDR2 SYGVKD. The CDR3 bases are TGTGCCACTCGGGAGACGAATGAGCAGTACTTC. Protein: CATRETNEQYF.

This sequence joins TRBV7-3 and TRBJ2-7; 11 nucleotides match TRBD1. Trimming cost V 6 bases and J 6 bases; bases outside gene matches: 13. The CDR3 has 16 amino acids. CDR1 and CDR2 from the germline V gene are SGHTA and FQGTGA. CDR3 protein: CASSFAWGQGVGEQYF. The CDR3 DNA reads as TGTGCCAGCAGTTTTGCGTGGGGACAGGGGGTAGGCGAGCAGTACTTC.

This chain connects TRBV24-1 to TRBJ2-2; perhaps TRBD2 as D (5 bases). CDR3 length equals 16 residues. V was shortened by 0 bases and J by 3 bases, with 10 bases between the two germline ends. Per the germline V gene, CDR1 is KGHDR and CDR2 is SFDVKD. The CDR3 region has the DNA TGTGCCACCAGTGATTTGTGGGTCGGGGACACCGGGGAGCTGTTTTTT. Translation: CATSDLWVGDTGELFF.

The table lists this clonotype with many counts. J is TRBJ1-2 and V is TRBV12-3 or TRBV12-4; D not resolved. V shed 5 bases and J shed 3 bases, with 10 bases lying between them. CDR3 length: 13 residues. The CDR3: CASSPPTYYGYTF. DNA of the CDR3: TGTGCCAGCAGTCCCCCGACATACTATGGCTACACCTTC.

V and J are TRBV5-1 and TRBJ2-5; D possibly corresponds to TRBD2 (6 bases). Per the germline V gene, CDR1 is SGHRS and CDR2 is YFSETQ. The CDR3 is made up of 16 amino acids. Trimming stripped 4 bases from V and 7 bases from J, with 23 bases between. CDR3 residues: CASSPEGRWVVGTQYF. CDR3 in DNA: TGCGCCAGCAGCCCGGAGGGCCGTTGGGTTGTTGGGACCCAGTACTTC. Using reference TRBV5-1 and TRBJ2-5 for the parts outside the CDR3, the full variable domain is KAGVTQTPRYLIKTRGQQVTLSCSPISGHRSVSWYQQTPGQGLQFLFEYFSETQRNKGNFPGRFSGRQFSNSRSEMNVSTLELGDSALYLCASSPEGRWVVGTQYFGPGTRLLVL.

The chain couples TRBV6-2 or TRBV6-3 to TRBJ1-2; D possibly corresponds to TRBD1 (6 bases). The V end was cut by 11 bases, the J end by 7 bases, with 23 bases between. The CDR3 has 14 amino acids. CDR1 is MNHEY and CDR2 is SVGEGT in the germline V gene. The CDR3 is CASKTAGALGGYTF. The DNA for the CDR3 is TGTGCCTCGAAGACGGCAGGGGCGCTCGGTGGCTACACCTTC.

In its sample, this clonotype was seen many times. The junction departs from the called germline gene at one end, perhaps through a read error. The rearrangement links TRBV10-3 to TRBJ2-6, with a weak D call TRBD2 (5 bases). The CDR3 contains 16 residues. The germline V gene has CDR1 ENHRY and CDR2 SYGVKD. Here the CDR3 reads CASSERGDSGANVLTF. The CDR3 DNA follows: TGTGCCAGCAGTGAACGGGGAGACTCTGGGGCCAACGTCCTGACTTTC.

For this clonotype: Given a much more abundant clone one base away, this may be a read error. The CDR3 DNA sequence: TGTGCCAGCAGCACCCGGGACAGCGAAGCTTTCTTT. It translates to CASSTRDSEAFF. This chain joins TRBV9 and TRBJ1-1, with TRBD1 matching 7 bases. Germline V gene lookup returns CDR1 SGDLS and CDR2 YYNGEE. This CDR3 has 12 amino acids. Germline trimming cut 4 bases from V and 8 bases from J; bases unmatched to any gene: 5. Full variable domain (rest looked up from reference TRBV9 and TRBJ1-1): DSGVTQTPKHLITATGQRVTLRCSPRSGDLSVYWYQQSLDQGLQFLIQYYNGEERAKGNILERFSAQQFPDLHSELNLSSLELGDSALYFCASSTRDSEAFFGQGTRLTVV.

The V call is TRBV7-9, the J call TRBJ2-2, with TRBD1 matching over 9 bases. CDR3 size: 15 residues. Germline CDR1 reads SEHNR; CDR2 reads FQNEAQ (reference sequence). V was clipped by 6 bases and J by 4 bases; unmatched bases: 6. The CDR3 is CASRFGTGSTGELFF. The DNA for the CDR3 is TGTGCCAGCAGGTTCGGGACAGGGAGCACCGGGGAGCTGTTTTTT. Together with reference TRBV7-9 and TRBJ2-2, the CDR3 gives the full variable domain: DTGVSQNPRHKITKRGQNVTFRCDPISEHNRLYWYRQTLGQGPEFLTYFQNEAQLEKSRLLSDRFSAERPKGSFSTLEIQRTEQGDSAMYLCASRFGTGSTGELFFGEGSRLTVL.

The chain couples TRBV29-1 to TRBJ2-7; 7 bases agree with TRBD1. The germline gives CDR1 SQVTM, CDR2 ANQGSEA. This CDR3 contains 14 residues. J gave up 2 bases and V 5 bases, and 9 bases lay outside the gene matches. CDR3 protein: CSVLPGQQTYEQYF. As DNA, the CDR3 is TGCAGCGTTCTCCCGGGACAGCAAACCTACGAGCAGTACTTC.

The chain employs TRBV20-1 and TRBJ2-2; the D gene is possibly TRBD2 (6 bases). Trimming took off 3 bases at V and 0 bases at J, with 8 bases between the two ends. CDR1 and CDR2 (germline): DFQATT, SNEGSKA (reference sequence). CDR3 length: 14 residues. CDR3: CSASGTANTGELFF. CDR3 in DNA: TGCAGTGCTAGCGGGACTGCGAACACCGGGGAGCTGTTTTTT.

This clonotype occurred many times. This rearrangement joins TRBV7-9 to TRBJ2-2; 14 bases align to TRBD2. Germline CDR1 is SEHNR and CDR2 is FQNEAQ (reference sequence). The CDR3 length is 18 residues. Germline trimming cut 5 bases from V and 3 bases from J; bases unmatched to any gene: 8. The CDR3 DNA reads as TGTGCCAGCAGCACAAGGACTAGCGGGAGGTATGACACCGGGGAGCTGTTTTTT. Translated: CASSTRTSGRYDTGELFF.

This clonotype was counted between two and nine times. One junction end disagrees with the germline gene, perhaps due to a read error. CDR3 DNA sequence: TGTGCCAGCAGTGAAGCCCAGGGAGATAGCAATCAGCCCCAGCATTTT. It encodes CASSEAQGDSNQPQHF. This sequence joins TRBV10-3 and TRBJ1-5; a weak D match, TRBD1 (5 bases). CDR1 is ENHRY, CDR2 SYGVKD, per germline. The CDR3 loop spans 16 amino acids.

This clonotype was recorded many times. The gene calls are TRBV25-1 and TRBJ1-1, with TRBD1 as a possible D gene (5 bases). V lost 4 bases and J 7 bases, leaving 13 bases between the germline ends. The CDR3 length is 13 residues. The germline V gene has CDR1 MGHDK and CDR2 SYGVNS. CDR3 residues: CASSASSRGEAFF. The CDR3 DNA reads as TGTGCCAGCAGTGCCTCCTCTAGGGGTGAAGCTTTCTTT.

This clonotype was counted ten times or more. The J gene is TRBJ1-5, the V gene TRBV20-1, with D hard to call. With 0 bases removed from V and 3 bases from J, the gap between germline ends came to 9 bases. The CDR3 runs to 14 residues. The germline V gene has CDR1 DFQATT and CDR2 SNEGSKA (reference sequence). For the CDR3, the DNA is TGCAGTGCTAGAGATGTAGCAAACAATCAGCCCCAGCATTTT. It specifies CSARDVANNQPQHF.

This clonotype was seen many times. The chain is built from TRBV12-3 or TRBV12-4 and TRBJ1-5; D uncertain. Between the trimmed V and J ends, which lost 3 bases and 3 bases, there was a span of 9 bases. CDR3 size: 14 residues. CDR3 protein: CASSFSQNNQPQHF. For the CDR3, the DNA is TGTGCCAGCAGTTTTTCTCAGAACAATCAGCCCCAGCATTTT.

This chain connects TRBV28 to TRBJ1-3; TRBD1 aligns across 7 bases. The germline gives CDR1 MDHEN, CDR2 SYDVKM. With V trimmed by 1 base and J by 3 bases, 6 bases remained unmatched. The CDR3 is 16 amino acids. The CDR3 nucleotides read TGTGCCAGCAGTTTATACGGCAGGGGGAATGGAAACACCATATATTTT. This sequence encodes CASSLYGRGNGNTIYF.

In this sample, this clonotype turned up a few times. A much larger clone lies one base from this, so it may be a read error. The chain carries TRBV29-1 and TRBJ1-2; TRBD1 might be the D (5 bases). Germline V gene lookup returns CDR1 SQVTM and CDR2 ANQGSEA. The CDR3 covers 15 residues. Trimming shortened V by 0 bases and J by 2 bases, and 13 bases separated the two germline ends. This CDR3 is CSVEDWAAGNYGYTF. The CDR3 nucleotides are TGCAGCGTTGAAGATTGGGCGGCAGGGAACTATGGCTACACCTTC.

The gene calls are TRBV2 and TRBJ2-5, with 10 nucleotides matching TRBD1. The CDR3 loop spans 13 amino acids. Germline V gene sequence: CDR1 SNHLY, CDR2 FYNNEI. With V trimmed by 8 bases and J by 4 bases, 4 bases remained unmatched. CDR3: CASVGQGGETQYF. Here the CDR3 DNA reads TGTGCCAGCGTTGGACAGGGGGGAGAGACCCAGTACTTC.

This chain uses TRBV29-1 with TRBJ1-1; 8 positions match TRBD1. The junction had 8 bases not matched to a gene; V was cut back by 4 bases and J by 1 base. The CDR3 covers 15 residues. CDR1 and CDR2 (germline): SQVTM, ANQGSEA. In DNA, the CDR3 is TGCAGCGTTGTGACCGGACAGGGCGGGAACACTGAAGCTTTCTTT. It specifies CSVVTGQGGNTEAFF.

The chain combines TRBV9 with TRBJ2-7; 7 bases fit TRBD1. V lost 3 bases to trimming and J lost 5 bases; unmatched junction nucleotides: 5. Germline V lookup: CDR1 SGDLS, CDR2 YYNGEE. This CDR3 contains 13 residues. The CDR3 is CASSATGLHEQYF. In DNA form, the CDR3 reads TGTGCCAGCAGCGCGACAGGGCTTCACGAGCAGTACTTC.

Ten or more counts support this clonotype. V gene TRBV2 combines with J gene TRBJ1-1; the match to TRBD1 covers 7 bases. J was trimmed by 3 bases and V by 10 bases; bases with no gene match: 5. Per the germline V gene, CDR1 is SNHLY and CDR2 is FYNNEI. The CDR3 runs to 12 residues. CDR3 in DNA: TGTGCCACCGAGACAGGGCACACTGAAGCTTTCTTT. Translating it yields CATETGHTEAFF.

The rearrangement uses TRBV2 and TRBJ2-5; no clear D gene. The J call could be wrong; TRBJ2-1 is a better fit for the DNA end. The germline gives CDR1 SNHLY, CDR2 FYNNEI. The CDR3 has 13 residues. The CDR3 spells CASSAVRYNEQFF. The CDR3 DNA reads TGTGCCAGCAGTGCCGTGCGGTACAATGAGCAGTTCTTC.